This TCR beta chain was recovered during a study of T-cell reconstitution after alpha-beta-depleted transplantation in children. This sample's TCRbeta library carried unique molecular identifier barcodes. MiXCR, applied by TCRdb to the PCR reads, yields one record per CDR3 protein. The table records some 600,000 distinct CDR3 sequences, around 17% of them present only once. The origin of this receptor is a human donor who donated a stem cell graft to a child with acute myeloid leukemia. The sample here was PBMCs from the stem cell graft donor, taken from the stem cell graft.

The CDR3 bases are TGTGCCAGCAGGGAGGACAGAACCTACGAGCAGTACGTC. Amino acid sequence: CASREDRTYEQYV. The chain combines TRBV25-1 with TRBJ2-7; D perhaps matches TRBD1 (6 bases). The V gene's germline CDR1 is MGHDK and CDR2 SYGVNS. CDR3 length: 13 residues. Between the trimmed V and J ends, which lost 6 bases and 2 bases, there was a span of 11 bases.